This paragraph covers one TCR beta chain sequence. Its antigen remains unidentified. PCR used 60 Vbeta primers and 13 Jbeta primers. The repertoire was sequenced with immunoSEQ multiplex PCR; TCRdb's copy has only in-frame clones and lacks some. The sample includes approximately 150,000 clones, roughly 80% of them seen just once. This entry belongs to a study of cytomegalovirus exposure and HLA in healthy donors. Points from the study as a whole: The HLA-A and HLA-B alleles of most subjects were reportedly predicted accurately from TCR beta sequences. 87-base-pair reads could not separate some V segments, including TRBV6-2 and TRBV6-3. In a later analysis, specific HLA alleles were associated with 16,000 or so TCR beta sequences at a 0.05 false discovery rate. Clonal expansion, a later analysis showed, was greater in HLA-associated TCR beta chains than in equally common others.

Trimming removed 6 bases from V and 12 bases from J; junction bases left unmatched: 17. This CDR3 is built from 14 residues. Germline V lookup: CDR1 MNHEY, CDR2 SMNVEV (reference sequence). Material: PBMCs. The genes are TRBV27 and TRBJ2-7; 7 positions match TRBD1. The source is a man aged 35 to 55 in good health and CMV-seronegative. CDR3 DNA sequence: TGTGCCAGCAGCCGGGGCCGCTTCCCCGACAGGGTGTACTTC. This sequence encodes CASSRGRFPDRVYF.